This T cell receptor beta chain was observed in a study of blood T cell repertoires in COVID-19. Sequencing was performed with immunoSEQ multiplex PCR; in TCRdb, only in-frame clones are kept and a portion is missing. The repertoire consists of about 310,000 clones, with 70% to 90% occurring once and the leading ten covering around 9.5%. V lost 0 bases and J lost 6, with 19 bases in between. The CDR3 is 17 amino acids. Germline V gene lookup returns CDR1 LGHNA and CDR2 YSLEER. Sequenced sample: PBMCs or T cells enriched from blood (not recorded which). The TCR was taken from a woman between 35 and 50 years old who had recovered from COVID-19. The chain joins TRBV4-3 to TRBJ2-3, with a tentative D call TRBD2 (7 bases). The CDR3 spells CASSQDYRGGSSDTQYF. For the CDR3, the DNA is TGCGCCAGCAGCCAAGATTATAGGGGGGGTTCATCGGATACGCAGTATTTT.